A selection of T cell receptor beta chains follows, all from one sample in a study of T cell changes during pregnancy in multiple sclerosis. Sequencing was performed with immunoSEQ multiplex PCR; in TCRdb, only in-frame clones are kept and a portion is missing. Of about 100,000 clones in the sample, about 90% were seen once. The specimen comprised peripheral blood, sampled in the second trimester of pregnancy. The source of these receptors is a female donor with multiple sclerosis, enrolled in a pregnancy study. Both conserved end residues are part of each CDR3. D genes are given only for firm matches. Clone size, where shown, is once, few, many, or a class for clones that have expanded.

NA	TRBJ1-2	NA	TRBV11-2	CASSRGVMANYGYTF	TGTGCCAGCAGCCGGGGGGTAATGGCGAACTATGGCTACACCTTC
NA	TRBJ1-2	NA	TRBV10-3	CAISESGGSGYGYTF	TGTGCCATCAGTGAGTCAGGGGGTAGTGGCTATGGCTACACCTTC
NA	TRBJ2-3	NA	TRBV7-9	CASSFGSSGGDTQYF	TGTGCCAGCAGCTTCGGCAGTAGCGGAGGGGATACGCAGTATTTT
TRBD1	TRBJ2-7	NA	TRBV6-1	CASTISTGGADEQYF	TGTGCCAGCACGATCTCGACAGGGGGGGCAGACGAGCAGTACTTC
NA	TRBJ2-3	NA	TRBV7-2	CASSSSADTQYF	TGTGCCAGCAGCTCATCAGCAGATACGCAGTATTTT
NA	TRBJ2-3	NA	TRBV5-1	CASSLEGDTDTQYF	TGCGCCAGCAGCTTGGAAGGGGATACAGATACGCAGTATTTT
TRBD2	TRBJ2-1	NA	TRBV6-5	CASSTLAGGNEQFF	TGTGCCAGCAGTACACTAGCGGGGGGAAATGAGCAGTTCTTC
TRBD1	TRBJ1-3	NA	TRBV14	CASSLLQGSGNTIYF	TGTGCCAGCAGCCTGCTACAGGGGTCTGGAAACACCATATATTTT
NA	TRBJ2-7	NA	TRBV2	CASNEAGRFYEQYF	TGTGCCAGCAATGAGGCAGGGCGTTTCTACGAGCAGTACTTC
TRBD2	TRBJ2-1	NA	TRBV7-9	CASSGRNNEQFF	TGTGCTAGTAGCGGGAGAAACAATGAGCAGTTCTTC
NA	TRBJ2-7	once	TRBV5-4	CASSLGSRPENEQYF	TGTGCCAGCAGCTTGGGATCGCGGCCGGAGAACGAGCAGTACTTC
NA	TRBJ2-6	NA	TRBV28	CASEAISGANVLTF	TGTGCCAGCGAAGCGATCTCTGGGGCCAACGTCCTGACTTTC
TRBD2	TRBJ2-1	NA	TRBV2	CASSDLSSGNMAEQFF	TGTGCCAGCAGTGACCTATCTAGCGGGAATATGGCTGAGCAGTTCTTC
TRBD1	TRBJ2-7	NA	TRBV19	CASSSPAGTGGNEQYF	TGTGCCAGTAGTAGCCCCGCCGGGACAGGGGGAAACGAGCAGTACTTC
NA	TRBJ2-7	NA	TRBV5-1	CASGPSLLSYEQYF	TGCGCCAGTGGACCTAGCCTTTTATCCTACGAGCAGTACTTC
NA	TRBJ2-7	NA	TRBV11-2	CASSLGGTPFSEQYF	TGTGCCAGCAGCTTAGGTGGGACTCCCTTCTCGGAGCAGTACTTC
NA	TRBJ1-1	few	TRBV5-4	CASSYPGQNTEAFF	TGTGCCAGCAGTTATCCGGGACAAAACACTGAAGCTTTCTTT
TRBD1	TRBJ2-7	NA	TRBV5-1	CASSLSGQGSHEQYF	TGCGCCAGCAGCTTGTCGGGACAGGGGTCCCACGAGCAGTACTTC
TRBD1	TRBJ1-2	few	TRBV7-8	CASSYDRTGALGGYTF	TGTGCCAGCAGCTACGACAGGACAGGGGCCCTTGGTGGCTACACCTTC
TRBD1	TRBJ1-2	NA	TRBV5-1	CASSSTGHDYTF	TGCGCCAGCAGCTCGACAGGGCATGACTACACCTTC
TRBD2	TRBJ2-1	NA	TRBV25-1	CASSVAGGPGEQFF	TGTGCCAGCAGTGTAGCGGGAGGGCCGGGTGAGCAGTTCTTC
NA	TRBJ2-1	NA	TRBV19	CATQGFYNEQFF	TGTGCCACCCAGGGCTTCTACAATGAGCAGTTCTTC
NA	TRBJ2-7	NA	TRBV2	CASSESELQGEQYF	TGTGCCAGCAGTGAGTCAGAACTACAGGGAGAGCAGTACTTC
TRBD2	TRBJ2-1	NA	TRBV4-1	CASSQAGGNLNEQFF	TGCGCCAGCAGCCAAGCGGGGGGAAACCTCAATGAGCAGTTCTTC
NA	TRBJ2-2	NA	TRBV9	CASSVDSLANTGELFF	TGTGCCAGCAGCGTAGACAGCCTCGCGAACACCGGGGAGCTGTTTTTT
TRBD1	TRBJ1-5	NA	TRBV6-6	CASSTEQGEEQPQHF	TGTGCCAGCAGTACAGAACAGGGGGAGGAACAGCCCCAGCATTTT
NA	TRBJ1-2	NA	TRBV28	CASSLSLQGRGYTF	TGTGCCAGCAGTTTAAGTTTACAGGGTAGAGGCTACACCTTC
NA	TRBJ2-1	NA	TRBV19	CASSIDSQGLYNEQFF	TGTGCCAGTAGTATAGATAGCCAGGGATTGTACAATGAGCAGTTCTTC
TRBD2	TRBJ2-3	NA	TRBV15	CATSRGGTSGSTDTQYF	TGTGCCACCAGCAGAGGGGGGACTAGCGGTTCCACAGATACGCAGTATTTT
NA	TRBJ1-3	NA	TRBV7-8	CASSLSGAGNTIYF	TGTGCCAGCAGCTTATCAGGGGCCGGAAACACCATATATTTT
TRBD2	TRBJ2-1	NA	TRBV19	CASSVQRDYNEQFF	TGTGCCAGTAGTGTCCAGCGGGATTACAATGAGCAGTTCTTC
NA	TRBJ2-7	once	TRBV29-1	CSVESGTHEQYF	TGCAGCGTTGAATCAGGAACCCACGAGCAGTACTTC
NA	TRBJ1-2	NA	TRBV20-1	CSATSIYGYTF	TGCAGTGCCACTTCGATCTATGGCTACACCTTC
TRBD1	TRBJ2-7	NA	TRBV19	CASSARGTAYEQYF	TGTGCCAGTAGTGCAAGAGGGACAGCCTACGAGCAGTACTTC
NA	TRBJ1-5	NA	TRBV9	CASSVLDSDSNQPQHF	TGTGCCAGCAGCGTACTTGACAGCGATAGCAATCAGCCCCAGCATTTT
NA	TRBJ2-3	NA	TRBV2	CASTRTDTQYF	TGTGCCAGTACACGCACAGATACGCAGTATTTT
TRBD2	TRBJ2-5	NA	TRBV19	CASSAGLAGQETQYF	TGTGCCAGTAGTGCGGGACTAGCGGGCCAAGAGACCCAGTACTTC